One TCR beta chain is described in this entry. The library protocol tagged individual cDNA molecules with unique molecular identifiers. TCRdb re-analysed the 5' RACE reads in MiXCR, keeping a single row per CDR3 protein. Of 55,000 to 85,000 distinct CDR3 sequences in the sample, about 9% are singletons; the top ten hold about a sixth. These data come from a study of early T cells in non-severe SARS-CoV-2 infection. About the research overall: The sequenced material was bulk RNA from unsorted whole blood, and its chains were unpaired.

Germline V lookup: CDR1 SQVTM, CDR2 ANQGSEA. V was shortened by 4 bases and J by 9 bases, with 16 bases between the two germline ends. The CDR3 has 13 residues. The sequencing used whole blood, collected at baseline. V gene TRBV29-1 combines with J gene TRBJ2-4; D is unresolved. This receptor was obtained from an adult who was a healthcare worker with PCR-confirmed SARS-CoV-2 infection or an uninfected control (not recorded which). The CDR3 protein is CSVGPSSSSIQYF. The CDR3 coding sequence is TGCAGCGTTGGGCCCTCGTCGTCAAGCATTCAGTACTTC.